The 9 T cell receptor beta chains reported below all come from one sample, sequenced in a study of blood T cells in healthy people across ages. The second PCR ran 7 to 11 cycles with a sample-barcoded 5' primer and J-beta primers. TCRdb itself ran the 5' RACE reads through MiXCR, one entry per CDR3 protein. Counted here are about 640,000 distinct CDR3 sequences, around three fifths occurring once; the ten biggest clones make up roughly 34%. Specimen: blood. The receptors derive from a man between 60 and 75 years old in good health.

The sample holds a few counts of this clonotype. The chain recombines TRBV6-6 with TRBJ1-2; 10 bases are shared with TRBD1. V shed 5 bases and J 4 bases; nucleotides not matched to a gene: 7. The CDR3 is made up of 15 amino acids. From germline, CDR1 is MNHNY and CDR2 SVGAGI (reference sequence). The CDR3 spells CASSDPGQGSYGYTF. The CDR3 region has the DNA TGTGCCAGCAGTGACCCGGGACAGGGGTCCTATGGCTACACCTTC.

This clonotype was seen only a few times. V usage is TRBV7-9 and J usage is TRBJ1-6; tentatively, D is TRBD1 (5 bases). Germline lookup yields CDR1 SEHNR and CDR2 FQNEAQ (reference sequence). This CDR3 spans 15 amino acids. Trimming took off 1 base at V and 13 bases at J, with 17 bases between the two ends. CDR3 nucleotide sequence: TGTGCCAGCAGCTTAGAGGGCCAGGGACTAAGCCCCCTCCACTTT. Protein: CASSLEGQGLSPLHF.

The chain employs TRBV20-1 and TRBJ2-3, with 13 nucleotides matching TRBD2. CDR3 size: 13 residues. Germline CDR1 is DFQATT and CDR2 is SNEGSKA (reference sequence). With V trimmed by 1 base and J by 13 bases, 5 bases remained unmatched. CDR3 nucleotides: TGCAGTGCTAGAGCGACTAGCGGGGGGATAAAGTATTTT. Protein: CSARATSGGIKYF.

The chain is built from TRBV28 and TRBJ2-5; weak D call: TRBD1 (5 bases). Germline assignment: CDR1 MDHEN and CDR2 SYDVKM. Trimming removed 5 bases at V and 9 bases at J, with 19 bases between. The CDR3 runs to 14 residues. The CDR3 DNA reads TGTGCCAGCAGTCTTACAACAGGCTGGCGGTCCCAGTACTTC. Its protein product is CASSLTTGWRSQYF.

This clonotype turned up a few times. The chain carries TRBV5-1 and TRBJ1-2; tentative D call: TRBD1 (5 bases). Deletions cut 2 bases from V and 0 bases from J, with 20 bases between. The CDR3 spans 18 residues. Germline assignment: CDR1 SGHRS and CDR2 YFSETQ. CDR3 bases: TGCGCCAGCAGCTTCCGGCGGCAGGGAGAAGTTCCTAACTATGGCTACACCTTC. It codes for CASSFRRQGEVPNYGYTF.

CDR3 region: CASSQDPGQGVIEQFF. The CDR3 DNA is TGCGCCAGCAGCCAAGATCCAGGGCAGGGGGTGATTGAGCAGTTCTTC. V usage is TRBV4-1 and J usage is TRBJ2-1, with 7 positions matching TRBD1. This CDR3 contains 16 residues. Germline CDR1 MGHRA, CDR2 YSYEKL. Germline trimming cut 0 bases from V and 9 bases from J; bases unmatched to any gene: 11.

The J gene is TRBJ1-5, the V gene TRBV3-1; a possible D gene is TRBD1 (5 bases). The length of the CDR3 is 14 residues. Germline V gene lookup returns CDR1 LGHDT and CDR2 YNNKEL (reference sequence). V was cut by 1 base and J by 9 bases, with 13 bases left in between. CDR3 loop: CASSQGQGNGPQHF. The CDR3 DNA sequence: TGTGCCAGCAGCCAAGGGCAGGGTAACGGGCCCCAGCATTTT.

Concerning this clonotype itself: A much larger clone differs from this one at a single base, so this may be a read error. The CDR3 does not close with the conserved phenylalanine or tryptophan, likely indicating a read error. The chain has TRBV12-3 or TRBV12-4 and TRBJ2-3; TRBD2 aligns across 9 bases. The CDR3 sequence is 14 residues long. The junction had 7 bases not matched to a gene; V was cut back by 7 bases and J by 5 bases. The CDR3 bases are TGTGCCAGCAATGGCGGGGGGGCCGGAGATACGCAGTATTCT. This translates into CASNGGGAGDTQYS.

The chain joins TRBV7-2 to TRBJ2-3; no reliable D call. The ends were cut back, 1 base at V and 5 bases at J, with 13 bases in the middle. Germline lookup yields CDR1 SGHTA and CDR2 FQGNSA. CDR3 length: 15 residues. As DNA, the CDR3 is TGTGCCAGCAGCTTAGTTGCGGCCCAGGAAGATACGCAGTATTTT. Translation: CASSLVAAQEDTQYF.